The 11 T cell receptor beta chains presented below share a single source sample, sequenced in a study of blood T cell repertoires in COVID-19. Assay used: immunoSEQ multiplex PCR; TCRdb lists only in-frame clones, some missing. The sample shows 150,000 to 200,000 clones, about 88% of them seen only once. Sequencing was carried out using PBMCs or T cells enriched from blood (not recorded which). Receptors originate from a woman between 18 and 29 years old who had recovered from COVID-19.

The chain links TRBV10-1 to TRBJ2-1; tentative D call: TRBD1 (6 bases). There are 14 residues in the CDR3. Germline lookup yields CDR1 WNHNN and CDR2 SYGVQD (reference sequence). Deletions cut 4 bases from V and 1 base from J, with 8 bases between. CDR3: CASSGRGSYNEQFF. The CDR3 DNA sequence: TGCGCCAGCAGTGGTAGGGGGTCCTACAATGAGCAGTTCTTC.

This rearrangement joins TRBV7-9 to TRBJ1-2, with D perhaps matching TRBD1 (5 bases). Germline CDR1 is SEHNR and CDR2 is FQNEAQ (reference sequence). Between the trimmed V and J ends, which lost 2 bases and 6 bases, there was a span of 10 bases. CDR3 length: 13 residues. The CDR3 spells CASSLIREDGYTF. In DNA form, the CDR3 reads TGTGCCAGCAGCTTAATCAGGGAAGATGGCTACACCTTC.

This clone was detected a few times. The rearrangement joins TRBV5-1 to TRBJ2-7; D ambiguous. The CDR3 has 11 amino acids. Per germline, CDR1 SGHRS and CDR2 YFSETQ. V was cut by 2 bases and J by 5 bases, with 5 bases left in between. The CDR3 coding sequence is TGCGCCAGCAGCTTTACAAACGAGCAGTACTTC. It codes for CASSFTNEQYF.

This rearrangement joins TRBV15 to TRBJ2-1; a possible D gene is TRBD1 (6 bases). Germline values: CDR1 LNHNV, CDR2 YYDKDF (reference sequence). Trimming took 5 bases from V and 1 from J, leaving 12 bases between them. This CDR3 spans 15 amino acids. The CDR3 region has the DNA TGTGCCACCAGCGGGGGCCCAGGATCCTACAATGAGCAGTTCTTC. Protein sequence: CATSGGPGSYNEQFF.

The rearrangement joins TRBV3-1 (or the pseudogene TRBV3-2) to TRBJ1-5; possibly TRBD1 for D (5 bases). This CDR3 has 15 residues. Trimming cost V 3 bases and J 6 bases, with 15 bases left between them. Per germline, CDR1 LGHDT and CDR2 YNNKEL (reference sequence). CDR3 protein: CASSHLDSLGQPQHF. The CDR3 DNA reads as TGTGCCAGCAGCCACCTCGACAGCCTGGGTCAGCCCCAGCATTTT.

This chain links TRBV3-1 (or the pseudogene TRBV3-2) with TRBJ2-1; D possibly corresponds to TRBD1 (6 bases). This CDR3 comprises 13 residues. V was trimmed by 8 bases and J by 12 bases, leaving 20 bases between them. The germline V gene has CDR1 LGHDT and CDR2 YNNKEL (reference sequence). The CDR3 here is CASSNNPGDPQFF. As DNA, the CDR3 is TGTGCCAGCTCCAATAACCCAGGGGACCCGCAGTTCTTC.

The chain has TRBV5-4 and TRBJ2-2, with D possibly matching TRBD2 (6 bases). V lost 0 bases and J 5 bases, leaving 11 bases between the germline ends. CDR1 is SGHNT, CDR2 YYREEE, per germline (reference sequence). This CDR3 region has 15 residues. The CDR3 here is CASSLGLGETGELFF. For the CDR3, the DNA is TGTGCCAGCAGCTTGGGACTAGGAGAAACCGGGGAGCTGTTTTTT.

This chain joins TRBV6-5 and TRBJ1-1; D not certain. The CDR3 runs 11 residues. Germline loops: CDR1 MNHEY, CDR2 SVGAGI. V was cut by 7 bases and J by 5 bases, with 8 bases left in between. The CDR3 DNA reads TGTGCCAGCAAACTAGGAACTGAAGCTTTCTTT. This encodes CASKLGTEAFF.

The J gene is TRBJ2-7, the V gene TRBV4-2; TRBD1 agrees at 9 bases. After removal of 6 bases from V and 7 bases from J, the junction contained 13 bases not matched to a gene. This CDR3 region has 15 residues. Germline V lookup: CDR1 LGHNA, CDR2 YNFKEQ. The chain's CDR3 is CASRQNRQGVGEQYF. CDR3 sequence (DNA): TGTGCCAGCAGGCAGAATCGACAGGGGGTGGGGGAGCAGTACTTC.

The chain employs TRBV5-4 and TRBJ2-7; 10 bases are a match to TRBD1. The V segment lost 4 bases and the J segment 1 base; nucleotides outside the gene matches: 5. The CDR3 is 15 amino acids. The germline V gene encodes CDR1 SGHNT and CDR2 YYREEE (reference sequence). The chain's CDR3 is CASSKPGQGSYEQYF. The CDR3 DNA sequence: TGTGCCAGCAGCAAACCGGGACAGGGGTCCTACGAGCAGTACTTC.

The chain carries TRBV29-1 and TRBJ1-2; D uncertain. The CDR3 has 11 residues. Trimming stripped 4 bases from V and 4 bases from J, with 7 bases between. Germline V gives CDR1 SQVTM, CDR2 ANQGSEA. The CDR3 sequence is CSVAFSYGYTF. The CDR3 coding sequence is TGCAGCGTTGCATTTAGCTATGGCTACACCTTC.